This T cell receptor beta chain was recorded in a study of molecular identifiers for immune sequencing clone quantification. About the study: In replicates, RNA from around 20,000 or 100,000 naive CD8 cells was divided five ways and four parts were sequenced.

TCRdb redid the calling of the PCR reads with MiXCR, one entry per CDR3 protein. The sample lists over 85,000 distinct CDR3 sequences, around a fifth seen once, with around 1.1% in the top ten. The CDR3 spans 14 residues. Germline assignment: CDR1 MNHNS and CDR2 SASEGT. The V gene lost 3 bases and the J gene lost 16 bases, with 22 bases spanning the gap. The TCR originated in a human donor in good health. Some libraries in this study had Jurkat cell RNA spiked in. This chain joins TRBV6-1 and TRBJ1-3, with no clear D. The specimen was naive CD8+ T cells from blood, with Jurkat cell RNA spiked in. Subset described: FACS-sorted CD8+CD4-CCR7+CD45RA+ naive T cells. CDR3 nucleotide sequence: TGTGCCAGCAGTGATTCAACTTCTGGAAATACGCTCTATTTT. Amino acid sequence: CASSDSTSGNTLYF.